This record concerns one T cell receptor beta chain sequence. The data derive from a study of blood T cell repertoires in COVID-19. For the study at large: The United States, Italy and Spain provided the acute and convalescent COVID-19 samples.

The Seattle patients, enrolled during active infection, were followed longitudinally. Methods used by the authors: Reference gene primers were amplified, and this amplification served to estimate nucleated cell counts. TCRdb's table, derived via immunoSEQ multiplex PCR, lists solely in-frame clones and lacks some. V and J calls and clone size are those listed in that table; D and trimming were worked out from the DNA. The sample lists 380,000 or so clones; approximately 86% were seen once. Sequenced input: peripheral blood. The TCR comes from an older woman with COVID-19, enrolled during active disease.

The CDR3 is CASSQPLASSYNEQFF. The CDR3 region has the DNA TGCGCCAGCAGCCAACCGCTAGCGAGCTCCTACAATGAGCAGTTCTTC. V is TRBV4-1 and J is TRBJ2-1, with a weak D call TRBD2 (6 bases). V was trimmed by 2 bases and J by 0 bases, leaving 11 bases between them. This CDR3 has 16 residues. CDR1 and CDR2 (germline): MGHRA, YSYEKL.